This entry features one T cell receptor beta chain sequence. Antigen unknown. V dropped 5 bases and J dropped 1 base, with 8 bases sitting between them. The CDR3 has 14 residues. Germline V lookup: CDR1 MGHRA, CDR2 YSYEKL. In the ViraFEST assay, antigen-specific CD4+ clonotypes were identified by expansion after peptide-pool stimulation. CD4+ T cell isolation took place after approximately ten days of culture. People in the vaccine group had not been infected with SARS-CoV-2 before, and their nucleocapsid antibodies were negative. The entry originates in a study of vaccination effects on CD4 cells after COVID-19. Data came from immunoSEQ multiplex PCR; TCRdb stores just in-frame clones and leaves some out. The table lists approximately 74,000 clones, approximately 72% of them singletons, with 2.5% to 3% in the top ten.

The V gene is TRBV4-1, the J gene TRBJ2-2; D perhaps matches TRBD1 (6 bases). Specimen: CD4+ T cells from PBMCs cultured with HCoV-NL63 spike peptides, collected before COVID-19 vaccination. This receptor was obtained from a human donor who received a COVID-19 vaccine. CDR3 coding DNA: TGCGCCAGCAGCGCGACAGGGAACACCGGGGAGCTGTTTTTT. Residues: CASSATGNTGELFF.